This TCR beta chain appears in the sequencing data of a study of blood T cell repertoires in COVID-19. Study-level background: PBMCs, B-cell-depleted T cells, or T cells provided the cDNA or gDNA that made up the material.

The ends were cut back, 3 bases at V and 6 bases at J, with 10 bases in the middle. CDR1 is SGHRS and CDR2 is YFSETQ in the germline V gene. CDR3 length: 12 amino acids. Method: immunoSEQ multiplex PCR; TCRdb's copy keeps in-frame clones and lacks some. Of under 350,000 clones in the sample, approximately 85% were seen once. This clone was observed a handful of times. The sequence was obtained from a woman aged 70-85 years with acute or convalescent COVID-19. Sequencing was carried out using peripheral blood. The gene calls are TRBV5-1 and TRBJ2-7; a possible D gene is TRBD2 (6 bases). The CDR3 DNA follows: TGCGCCAGCAGCTCGGGGGATCGCGAGCAGTACTTC. It specifies CASSSGDREQYF.